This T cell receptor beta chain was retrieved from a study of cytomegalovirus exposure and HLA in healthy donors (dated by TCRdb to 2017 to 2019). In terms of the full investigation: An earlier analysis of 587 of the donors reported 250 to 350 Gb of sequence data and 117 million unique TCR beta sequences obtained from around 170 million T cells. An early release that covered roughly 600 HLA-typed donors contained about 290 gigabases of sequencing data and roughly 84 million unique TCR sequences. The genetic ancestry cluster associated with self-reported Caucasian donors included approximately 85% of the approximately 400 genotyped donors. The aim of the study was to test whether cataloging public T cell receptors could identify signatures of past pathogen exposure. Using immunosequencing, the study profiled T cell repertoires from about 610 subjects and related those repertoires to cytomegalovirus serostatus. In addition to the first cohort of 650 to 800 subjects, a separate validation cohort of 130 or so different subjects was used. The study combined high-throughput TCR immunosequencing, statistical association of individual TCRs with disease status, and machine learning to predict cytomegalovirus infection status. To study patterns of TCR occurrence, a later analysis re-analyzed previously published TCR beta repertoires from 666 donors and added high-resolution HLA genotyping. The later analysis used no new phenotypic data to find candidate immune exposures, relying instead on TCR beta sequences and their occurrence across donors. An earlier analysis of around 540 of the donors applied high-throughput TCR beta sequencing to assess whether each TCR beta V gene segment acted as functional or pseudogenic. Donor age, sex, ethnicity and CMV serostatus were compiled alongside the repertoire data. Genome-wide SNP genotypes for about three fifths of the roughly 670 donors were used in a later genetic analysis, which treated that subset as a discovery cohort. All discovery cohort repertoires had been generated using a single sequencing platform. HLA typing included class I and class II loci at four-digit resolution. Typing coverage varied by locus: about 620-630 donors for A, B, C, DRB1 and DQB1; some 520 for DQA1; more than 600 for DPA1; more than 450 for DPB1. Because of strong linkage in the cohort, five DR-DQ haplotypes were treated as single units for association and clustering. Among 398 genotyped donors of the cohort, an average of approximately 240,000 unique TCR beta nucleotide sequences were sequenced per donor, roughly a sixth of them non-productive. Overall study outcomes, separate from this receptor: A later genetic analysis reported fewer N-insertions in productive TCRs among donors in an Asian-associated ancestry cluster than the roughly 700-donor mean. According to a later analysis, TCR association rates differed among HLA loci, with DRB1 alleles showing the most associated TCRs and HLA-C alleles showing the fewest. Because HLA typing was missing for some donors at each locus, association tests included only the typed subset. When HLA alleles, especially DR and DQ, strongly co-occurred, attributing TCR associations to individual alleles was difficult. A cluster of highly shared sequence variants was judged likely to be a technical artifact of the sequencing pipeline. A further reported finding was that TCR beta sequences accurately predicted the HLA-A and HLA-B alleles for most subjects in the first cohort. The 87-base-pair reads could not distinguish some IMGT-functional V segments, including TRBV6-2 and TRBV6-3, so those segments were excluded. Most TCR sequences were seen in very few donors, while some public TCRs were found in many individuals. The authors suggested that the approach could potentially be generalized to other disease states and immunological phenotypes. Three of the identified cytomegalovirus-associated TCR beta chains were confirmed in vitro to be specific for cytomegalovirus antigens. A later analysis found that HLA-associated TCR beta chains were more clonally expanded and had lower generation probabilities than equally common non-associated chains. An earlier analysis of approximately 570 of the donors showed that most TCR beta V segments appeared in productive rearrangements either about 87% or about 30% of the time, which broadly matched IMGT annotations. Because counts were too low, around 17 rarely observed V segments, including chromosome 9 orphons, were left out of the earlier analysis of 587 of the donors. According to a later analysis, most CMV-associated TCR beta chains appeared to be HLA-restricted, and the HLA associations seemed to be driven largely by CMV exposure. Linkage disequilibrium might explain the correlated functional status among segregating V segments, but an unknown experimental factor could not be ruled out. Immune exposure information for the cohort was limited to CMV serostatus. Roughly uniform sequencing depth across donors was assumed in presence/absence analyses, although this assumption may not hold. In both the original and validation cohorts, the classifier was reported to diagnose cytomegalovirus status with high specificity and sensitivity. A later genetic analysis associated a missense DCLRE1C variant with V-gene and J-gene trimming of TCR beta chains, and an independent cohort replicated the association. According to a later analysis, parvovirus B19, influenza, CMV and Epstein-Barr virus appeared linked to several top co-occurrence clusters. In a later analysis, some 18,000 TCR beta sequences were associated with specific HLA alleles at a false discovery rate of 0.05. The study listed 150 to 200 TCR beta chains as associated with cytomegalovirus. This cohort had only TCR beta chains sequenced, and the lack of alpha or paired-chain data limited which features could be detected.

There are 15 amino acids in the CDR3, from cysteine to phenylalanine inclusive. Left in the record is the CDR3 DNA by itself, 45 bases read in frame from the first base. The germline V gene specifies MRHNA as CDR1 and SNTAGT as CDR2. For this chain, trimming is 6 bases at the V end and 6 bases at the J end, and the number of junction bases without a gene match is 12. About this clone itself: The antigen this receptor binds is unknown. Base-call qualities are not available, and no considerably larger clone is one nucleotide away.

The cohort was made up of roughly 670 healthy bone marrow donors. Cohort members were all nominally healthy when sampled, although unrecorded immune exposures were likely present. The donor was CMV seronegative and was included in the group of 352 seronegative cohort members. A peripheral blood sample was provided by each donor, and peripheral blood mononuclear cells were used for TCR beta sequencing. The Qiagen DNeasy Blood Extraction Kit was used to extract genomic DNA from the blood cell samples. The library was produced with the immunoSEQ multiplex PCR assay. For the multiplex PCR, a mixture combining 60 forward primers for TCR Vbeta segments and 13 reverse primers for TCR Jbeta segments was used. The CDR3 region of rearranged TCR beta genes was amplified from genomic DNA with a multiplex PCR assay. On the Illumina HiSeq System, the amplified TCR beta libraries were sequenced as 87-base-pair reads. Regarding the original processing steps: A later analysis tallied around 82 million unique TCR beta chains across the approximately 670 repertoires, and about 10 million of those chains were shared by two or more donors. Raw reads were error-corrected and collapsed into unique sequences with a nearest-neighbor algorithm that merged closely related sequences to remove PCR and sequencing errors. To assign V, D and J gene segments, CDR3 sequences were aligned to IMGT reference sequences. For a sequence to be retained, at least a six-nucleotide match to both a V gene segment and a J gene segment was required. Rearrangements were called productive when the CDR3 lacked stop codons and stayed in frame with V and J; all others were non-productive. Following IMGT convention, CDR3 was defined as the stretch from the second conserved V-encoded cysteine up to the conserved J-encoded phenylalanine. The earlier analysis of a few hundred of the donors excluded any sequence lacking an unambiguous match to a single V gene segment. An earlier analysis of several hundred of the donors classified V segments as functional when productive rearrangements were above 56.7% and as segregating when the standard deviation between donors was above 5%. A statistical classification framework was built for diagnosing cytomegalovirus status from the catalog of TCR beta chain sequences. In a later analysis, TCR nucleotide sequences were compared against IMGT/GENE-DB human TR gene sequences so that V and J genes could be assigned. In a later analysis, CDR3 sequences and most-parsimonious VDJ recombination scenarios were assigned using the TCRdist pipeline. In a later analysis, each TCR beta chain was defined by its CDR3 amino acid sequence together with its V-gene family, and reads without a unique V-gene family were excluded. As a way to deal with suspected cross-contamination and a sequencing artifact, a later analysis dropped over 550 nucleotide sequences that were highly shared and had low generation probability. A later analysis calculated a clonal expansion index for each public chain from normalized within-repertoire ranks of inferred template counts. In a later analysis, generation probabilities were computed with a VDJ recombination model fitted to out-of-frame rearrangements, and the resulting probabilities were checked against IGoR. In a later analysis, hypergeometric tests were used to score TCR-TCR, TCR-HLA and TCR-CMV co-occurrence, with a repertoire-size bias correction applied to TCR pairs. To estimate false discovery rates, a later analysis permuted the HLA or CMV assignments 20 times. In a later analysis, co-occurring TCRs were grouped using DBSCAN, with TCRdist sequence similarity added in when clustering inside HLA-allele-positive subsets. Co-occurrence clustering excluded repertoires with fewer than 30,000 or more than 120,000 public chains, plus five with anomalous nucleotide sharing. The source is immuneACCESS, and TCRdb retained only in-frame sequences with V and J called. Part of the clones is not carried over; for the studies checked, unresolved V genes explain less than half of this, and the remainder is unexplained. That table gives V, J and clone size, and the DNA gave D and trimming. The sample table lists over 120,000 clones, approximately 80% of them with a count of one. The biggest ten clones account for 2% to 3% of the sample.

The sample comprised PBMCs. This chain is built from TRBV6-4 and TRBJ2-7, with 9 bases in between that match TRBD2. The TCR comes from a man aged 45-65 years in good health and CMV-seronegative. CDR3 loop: CASRAEGTSLSEQYF. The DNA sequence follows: TGTGCCAGCAGGGCTGAGGGGACTAGCCTTTCCGAGCAGTACTTC.